These T cell receptor beta chains were read from a single sample in a study of T cell responses to AZD1222 COVID-19 vaccine. Generated by immunoSEQ multiplex PCR, the TCRdb table keeps only in-frame clones and is missing some. The sample holds tens of thousands of clones, approximately 90% seen once. The sample was peripheral blood, taken 28 days after the second AZD1222 dose. These receptors were taken from an adult who received the AZD1222 COVID-19 vaccine. CDR3s include the opening cysteine and the closing phenylalanine or tryptophan. A D gene is named only where the DNA matches it firmly. Part of the rows lack a size; the others show once, few, many or a class for expanded clones.

D | J | V | size | CDR3 | DNA
NA | TRBJ2-2 | TRBV29-1 | NA | CSISLTGPDTGELFF | TGCAGCATCTCTTTGACGGGGCCGGACACCGGGGAGCTGTTTTTT
TRBD2 | TRBJ2-7 | TRBV3-1/TRBV3-2 | NA | CASSQDSTAGAPPSYEQYF | TGTGCCAGCAGCCAAGATTCCACAGCGGGGGCCCCCCCATCCTACGAGCAGTACTTC
TRBD1 | TRBJ2-3 | TRBV19 | once | CASSPGQGGTDTQYF | TGTGCCAGTAGTCCCGGACAGGGGGGCACAGATACGCAGTATTTT
TRBD1 | TRBJ2-7 | TRBV5-1 | few | CASSLGGTAPYEQYF | TGCGCCAGCAGCTTGGGTGGGACAGCGCCCTACGAGCAGTACTTC
TRBD1 | TRBJ2-2 | TRBV4-3 | NA | CASSPQGDAGELFF | TGCGCCAGCTCTCCACAGGGGGACGCCGGGGAGCTGTTTTTT
NA | TRBJ2-3 | TRBV19 | NA | CASRQDTDTQYF | TGTGCCAGTCGACAGGACACAGATACGCAGTATTTT
NA | TRBJ1-5 | TRBV6-5 | NA | CASRRGLEPQHF | TGTGCCAGCAGAAGGGGGTTGGAGCCCCAGCATTTT
NA | TRBJ2-1 | TRBV6-4 | NA | CATHPEGARSSYNEQFF | TGTGCCACCCATCCGGAGGGGGCGAGGAGCTCCTACAATGAGCAGTTCTTC
NA | TRBJ2-3 | TRBV3-1/TRBV3-2 | NA | CASSPLRTTDTQYF | TGTGCCAGCAGCCCCCTGAGGACCACAGATACGCAGTATTTT
TRBD1 | TRBJ1-5 | TRBV19 | NA | CASIGTGGNQPQHF | TGTGCCAGTATAGGGACAGGGGGCAATCAGCCCCAGCATTTT
NA | TRBJ2-7 | TRBV7-9 | NA | CASSLAGAHEQYF | TGTGCCAGCAGCTTAGCTGGGGCCCACGAGCAGTACTTC
NA | TRBJ1-1 | TRBV5-1 | NA | CASSETTAPNTEAFF | TGCGCCAGCAGCGAAACGACAGCCCCAAACACTGAAGCTTTCTTT
NA | TRBJ2-3 | TRBV7-3 | NA | CASSQGGGDTDTQYF | TGTGCCAGCAGCCAGGGTGGGGGCGACACAGATACGCAGTATTTT
TRBD1 | TRBJ2-7 | TRBV5-1 | NA | CASSLPGQGANEQYF | TGCGCCAGCAGCTTACCGGGACAGGGGGCAAATGAGCAGTACTTC
NA | TRBJ2-1 | TRBV5-1 | NA | CASIDREGTFSDEQFF | TGCGCCAGCATAGATAGGGAAGGGACCTTTAGCGATGAGCAGTTCTTC
NA | TRBJ2-5 | TRBV2 | NA | CASSEVETQYF | TGTGCCAGCAGTGAAGTAGAGACCCAGTACTTC
NA | TRBJ2-7 | TRBV14 | NA | CASSQGFGRFYEQYF | TGTGCCAGCAGCCAAGGTTTCGGGAGATTTTACGAGCAGTACTTC